The sequence of this TCR beta chain was determined in a study of vaccination effects on CD4 cells after COVID-19. The CDR3 sequence is 14 residues long. Between the trimmed V and J ends, which lost 1 base and 3 bases, there was a span of 7 bases. Germline lookup yields CDR1 LNHNV and CDR2 YYDKDF (reference sequence). In the ViraFEST assay, antigen-specific CD4+ clonotypes were identified by expansion after peptide-pool stimulation. Following culture for about ten days, CD4+ T cells were isolated. The person acquired a PCR-confirmed SARS-CoV-2 infection between March and December 2020. Here immunoSEQ multiplex PCR was the method, and the copy in TCRdb shows in-frame clones only, minus some. The sample has under 25,000 clones, roughly 72% seen once. Worth noting for this clone: Its specificity is unknown.

V gene TRBV15 combines with J gene TRBJ1-5; TRBD1 is a possible D gene (5 bases). The input for sequencing was CD4+ T cells from PBMCs cultured with SARS-CoV-2 spike peptides, taken before COVID-19 vaccination. The source of this sequence is a human donor who had a prior SARS-CoV-2 infection. CDR3 sequence (DNA): TGTGCCACCAGCAGAGGGGGGGTCAATCAGCCCCAGCATTTT. Translated: CATSRGGVNQPQHF.